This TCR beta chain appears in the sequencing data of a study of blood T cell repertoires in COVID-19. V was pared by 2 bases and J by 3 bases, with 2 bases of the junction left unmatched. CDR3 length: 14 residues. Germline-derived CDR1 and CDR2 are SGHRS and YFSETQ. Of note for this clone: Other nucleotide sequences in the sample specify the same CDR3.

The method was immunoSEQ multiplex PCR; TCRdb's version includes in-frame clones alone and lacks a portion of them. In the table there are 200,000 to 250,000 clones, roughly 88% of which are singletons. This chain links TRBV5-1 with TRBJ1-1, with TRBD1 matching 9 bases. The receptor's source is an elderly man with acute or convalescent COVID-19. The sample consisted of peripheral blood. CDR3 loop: CASSFTGGDTEAFF. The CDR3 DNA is TGCGCCAGCAGCTTCACAGGGGGCGACACTGAAGCTTTCTTT.